The rows below give T cell receptor beta chains drawn from one sample of a study of blood T cell repertoires in COVID-19. Method: immunoSEQ multiplex PCR; TCRdb's copy keeps in-frame clones and lacks some. Found here are 55,000 to 75,000 clones, about 80% of them singletons; the top ten hold roughly 35%. The sample comprised peripheral blood. These receptors were collected from an older woman with acute or convalescent COVID-19. The CDR3 runs from the conserved cysteine through the conserved F or W. A D gene is named only where the DNA matches it firmly. Clone size, where shown, is once, few, many, or a class for clones that have expanded.

d_gene: TRBD1
j_gene: TRBJ2-3
abundance: once
v_gene: TRBV28
CDR3aa: CASLYRGHTDTQYF
CDR3nt: TGTGCCAGCTTATACAGGGGCCACACAGATACGCAGTATTTT

d_gene: TRBD1
j_gene: TRBJ2-1
abundance: .
v_gene: TRBV5-1
CDR3aa: CASSLSPPGTGGHEQFF
CDR3nt: TGCGCCAGCAGCTTGTCCCCCCCTGGGACAGGGGGCCATGAGCAGTTCTTC

d_gene: TRBD1
j_gene: TRBJ1-1
abundance: .
v_gene: TRBV30
CDR3aa: CAWSPQGGLNTEAFF
CDR3nt: TGTGCCTGGAGTCCACAGGGGGGCTTGAACACTGAAGCTTTCTTT

d_gene: .
j_gene: TRBJ1-6
abundance: .
v_gene: TRBV3-1/TRBV3-2
CDR3aa: CASSQDGPEALHF
CDR3nt: TGTGCCAGCAGCCAAGATGGGCCCGAAGCCCTCCACTTT

d_gene: .
j_gene: TRBJ1-4
abundance: .
v_gene: TRBV5-1
CDR3aa: CASSSTGTYNEKLFF
CDR3nt: TGCGCCAGCAGCTCAACAGGGACCTATAATGAAAAACTGTTTTTT

d_gene: .
j_gene: TRBJ1-1
abundance: .
v_gene: TRBV5-1
CDR3aa: CASSPGGARNTEAFF
CDR3nt: TGCGCCAGCAGCCCCGGCGGTGCAAGGAACACTGAAGCTTTCTTT

d_gene: .
j_gene: TRBJ1-6
abundance: .
v_gene: TRBV7-2
CDR3aa: CASTRTVDWGSPLHF
CDR3nt: TGTGCCAGCACCCGGACGGTCGACTGGGGCTCACCCCTCCACTTT

d_gene: .
j_gene: TRBJ2-1
abundance: .
v_gene: TRBV6-6
CDR3aa: CASSRDNEQFF
CDR3nt: TGTGCCAGCAGTCGCGACAATGAGCAGTTCTTC

d_gene: .
j_gene: TRBJ1-1
abundance: many
v_gene: TRBV11-3
CDR3aa: CASSSRGGGNTEAFF
CDR3nt: TGTGCCAGCAGCTCCCGTGGAGGAGGGAACACTGAAGCTTTCTTT

d_gene: TRBD2
j_gene: TRBJ2-1
abundance: .
v_gene: TRBV7-8
CDR3aa: CASSWRANSGISYNEQFF
CDR3nt: TGTGCCAGCAGCTGGCGAGCGAACAGCGGGATCTCCTACAATGAGCAGTTCTTC

d_gene: .
j_gene: TRBJ2-7
abundance: .
v_gene: TRBV21-1
CDR3aa: CASSKGTAESYEQYF
CDR3nt: TGTGCCAGCAGCAAAGGTACAGCCGAATCCTACGAGCAGTACTTC

d_gene: .
j_gene: TRBJ2-1
abundance: .
v_gene: TRBV5-6
CDR3aa: CASSLASENEQFF
CDR3nt: TGTGCCAGCAGCTTGGCCTCTGAGAATGAGCAGTTCTTC

d_gene: TRBD1
j_gene: TRBJ1-2
abundance: .
v_gene: TRBV5-1
CDR3aa: CASSPTGGDGYTF
CDR3nt: TGCGCCAGCAGCCCGACAGGGGGCGATGGCTACACCTTC